This note documents a single T cell receptor beta chain sequence. Which antigen it targets is not known. Base qualities are missing; no much larger clone stands one base away. The data were obtained in a study of control samples from healthy donors and cancer patients (dated by TCRdb to the early 2020s). The receptor library was made with the immunoSEQ multiplex PCR assay. The immuneACCESS repertoire file appears here via TCRdb, limited to in-frame rearrangements. These files lack a portion of the clones; in checked studies, under half of the deficit traces to unresolved V genes, and the cause of the others is not known. Present in this sample are approximately 100,000 clones, around 89% of which were seen just once. The ten largest clonotypes hold approximately 7.8% of the sample. The CDR3 runs 15 amino acids, cysteine and phenylalanine included. Just CDR3 DNA is preserved here, 45 bases in frame from base 1. Looking up the germline V gene yields CDR1 SGHVS and CDR2 FNYEAQ. Trimming removed 5 bases from V and 4 bases from J; the gene matches leave 11 bases unexplained.

This receptor was identified in a man in his thirties or forties in good health. The chain uses TRBV7-6 and TRBJ2-7, with 7 bases in between that match TRBD1. The sequencing sample was made of blood. Read as DNA, the sequence is TGTGCCAGCAGCCCGGTAAAGGGGGCTACGTACGAGCAGTACTTC. This translates into CASSPVKGATYEQYF.